This TCR beta chain was documented in a study of yellow fever vaccine responses in identical twins. Germline V gene sequence: CDR1 SGHAT, CDR2 FQDESV (reference sequence). CDR3 length: 15 residues. Trimming cost V 5 bases and J 0 bases; bases outside gene matches: 3. Note on this clonotype: The antigen remains unidentified.

General study findings and limits: Twins showed a vaccine T cell response that reportedly seemed partly convergent, partly personalized.

TCRdb independently ran MiXCR on the RT-PCR reads; one entry per CDR3 protein. The table lists roughly 15,000 distinct CDR3 sequences, about 88% of them singletons, with 0.67% in the top ten. Sequences were derived from T cells from blood (PBMCs), unsorted or a sorted subset (not recorded which), sampled before or after yellow fever vaccination (not recorded which). V usage is TRBV11-1 and J usage is TRBJ2-7; 11 nucleotides line up with TRBD2. The sequence derives from a woman aged 18-29 years who received the yellow fever vaccine. CDR3 nucleotide sequence: TGTGCCAGCAGCCCGGGACTAGCGGTCTCCTACGAGCAGTACTTC. This gives the protein CASSPGLAVSYEQYF.